The rows below give T cell receptor beta chains drawn from one sample of a study of T cells in Graves' hyperthyroidism and ophthalmopathy. MiXCR, run by TCRdb on the multiplex PCR reads, gives a single entry per CDR3 protein. This sample has approximately 430,000 distinct CDR3 sequences; approximately 15% occur once, and the top ten carry 11% to 15%. The sample was blood. These TCRs come from a woman aged 18-29 years with Graves' hyperthyroidism. Each CDR3 is given with its conserved first and last residue. A D gene is named only where the DNA matches it firmly. Only part of the rows carry a size: once, few, many, or a class if the clone is expanded.

d_gene | j_gene | abundance | v_gene | CDR3nt | CDR3aa
TRBD2 | TRBJ2-1 | many | TRBV20-1 | TGCAGTGCTAGTACTAGCGGGAGAAGGAATGAGCAGTTCTTC | CSASTSGRRNEQFF
. | TRBJ1-5 | many | TRBV18 | TGTGCCAGCTCACCGACCGGGTTTCGCAATCAGCCCCAGCATTTT | CASSPTGFRNQPQHF
TRBD2 | TRBJ2-2 | few | TRBV27 | TGTGCCAGCAGTGTCCTAGCGGGAGCGGCCGGGGAGCTGTTTTTT | CASSVLAGAAGELFF
. | TRBJ2-5 | many | TRBV6-1 | TGTGCCAGCGACTTTTTCGGTCAAGAGACCCAGTACTTC | CASDFFGQETQYF
. | TRBJ1-1 | many | TRBV5-1 | TGCGCCAGCAGCTTGACAGAGATGAACACTGAAGCTTTCTTT | CASSLTEMNTEAFF
. | TRBJ2-4 | . | TRBV6-2/TRBV6-3 | TGTGCCAGCAGTTACTCGCACCCCGGGCACATTCAGTACTTC | CASSYSHPGHIQYF
TRBD1 | TRBJ1-1 | few | TRBV2 | TGTGCCAGTCGAGTCAGACAGGGAGCCACTGAAGCTTTCTTT | CASRVRQGATEAFF
TRBD1 | TRBJ2-5 | . | TRBV4-1 | TGCGCCAGCAGCCAACCGGGACAGATAGAGACCCAGTACTTC | CASSQPGQIETQYF
. | TRBJ2-5 | many | TRBV18 | TGTGCCAGCTCACCACCGACTCTGAGGGAGACCCAGTACTTC | CASSPPTLRETQYF
. | TRBJ1-2 | once | TRBV19 | TGTGCCAGTTCGCATGTGGGATACCACGGCTACACCTTC | CASSHVGYHGYTF
. | TRBJ2-5 | . | TRBV4-3 | TGCGCCAGCAGCCAAGCAGACCGAGAGACCCAGTACTTC | CASSQADRETQYF
TRBD2 | TRBJ2-3 | many | TRBV6-2/TRBV6-3 | TGTGCCAGCAGTTACTCGTTCTTTGAGCGGGAGGCAGATACGCAGTATTTT | CASSYSFFEREADTQYF
. | TRBJ2-1 | . | TRBV11-2 | TGTGCCAGCAGCTCCCTCGGGACTGATGAGCAGTTCTTC | CASSSLGTDEQFF
. | TRBJ1-5 | many | TRBV6-1 | TGTGCCAGCAGTGATCGGGAGTACAGCAATCAGCCCCAGCATTTT | CASSDREYSNQPQHF
. | TRBJ2-7 | . | TRBV11-2 | TGTGCCAGCAGCCTCCTCGGCAGGGGCCCCTACGAGCAGTACTTC | CASSLLGRGPYEQYF
. | TRBJ1-2 | . | TRBV14 | TGTGCCAGCAGCCCCGGGGGAAGTGGCTACACCTTC | CASSPGGSGYTF
. | TRBJ1-2 | many | TRBV9 | TGTGCCAGCAGCGTAGCTGAAGACTATGGCTACACCTTC | CASSVAEDYGYTF
. | TRBJ1-2 | many | TRBV6-6 | TGTGCCAGCAGTTACTCGAAAACAGGGATCTATGGCTACACCTTC | CASSYSKTGIYGYTF
TRBD1 | TRBJ1-2 | many | TRBV5-8 | TGTGCCAGCAGCTTATCAGGGGGCAGGAACTATGGCTACACCTTC | CASSLSGGRNYGYTF
. | TRBJ2-3 | few | TRBV19 | TGTGCCAGTAGTGGCCTGACTGGCACAGATACGCAGTATTTT | CASSGLTGTDTQYF
. | TRBJ1-1 | once | TRBV28 | TGTGCCAGCGTTTATAGGGCTGAAGCTTTCTTT | CASVYRAEAFF
. | TRBJ2-7 | many | TRBV5-1 | TGCGCCAGCAGCCCCCGGGGTAGCGGTTTCTCCTACGAGCAGTACTTC | CASSPRGSGFSYEQYF
TRBD1 | TRBJ2-1 | . | TRBV7-3 | TGTGCCAGCAGCTCCAGAAGACAGGGGGAGAACAATGAGCAGTTCTTC | CASSSRRQGENNEQFF
. | TRBJ2-7 | many | TRBV6-1 | TGTGCCAGCAGTCCCGGGCGCCAATACGAGCAGTACTTC | CASSPGRQYEQYF
. | TRBJ1-1 | many | TRBV7-9 | TGTGCCAGCAGCGGACAGACGGCTGAAGCTTTCTTT | CASSGQTAEAFF
. | TRBJ1-5 | many | TRBV20-1 | TGCAGTGCTGCGGATTCGAGGAGTAGCAATCAGCCCCAGCATTTT | CSAADSRSSNQPQHF